The rows below give T cell receptor beta chains drawn from one sample of a study of PD-1 blockade in mismatch repair-deficient tumors. Some clones are missing from TCRdb's copy, which holds only in-frame ones; the method was immunoSEQ multiplex PCR. Of fewer than 45,000 clones in the sample, approximately 84% are singletons; the top ten hold roughly 3.9%. Sequences were derived from peripheral blood, sampled roughly 76 weeks after starting pembrolizumab. The receptor source for this set is an adult with mismatch repair-deficient cancer. Both conserved end residues are part of each CDR3.

j_call v_call cdr3_aa
TRBJ2-1 TRBV27 CASTSLGGFNEQFF
TRBJ1-1 TRBV6-5 CASRKTGGGHAEAFF
TRBJ1-3 TRBV7-9 CASSPDGSSGNTIYF
TRBJ1-1 TRBV7-2 CASSLVPNTEAFF
TRBJ2-7 TRBV5-6 CASSSTSHPLYEQYF
TRBJ2-1 TRBV5-1 CASSPAANEQFF
TRBJ2-7 TRBV10-3 CAISESAYEQYF
TRBJ2-2 TRBV7-8 CASSLLGANTGELFF
TRBJ1-3 TRBV30 CAWSTGDGNTIYF
TRBJ2-2 TRBV9 CASSVRGPNTGELFF
TRBJ2-3 TRBV5-1 CASSPGQGADTQYF
TRBJ2-1 TRBV27 CASSLSAGSSYNEQFF
TRBJ2-3 TRBV19 CASSPPGVPDTQYF
TRBJ2-3 TRBV9 CASSASGSTDTQYF
TRBJ1-5 TRBV6-1 CASRDSNQPQHF
TRBJ2-3 TRBV6-1 CASPDRVGDTQYF
TRBJ2-2 TRBV7-9 CASRPRRGGSGELFF
TRBJ2-1 TRBV5-1 CASSLASGRTYNEQFF
TRBJ2-1 TRBV5-1 CASSNGPQQFF
TRBJ1-1 TRBV7-9 CASSFTGVAFF
TRBJ2-2 TRBV5-1 CASSFGYTSNTGELFF
TRBJ2-5 TRBV9 CASSAEGHLYF
TRBJ1-5 TRBV11-2 CASSLDSYSNQPQHF
TRBJ2-2 TRBV27 CASSFRGPDTGELFF
TRBJ2-7 TRBV4-1 CASSQIPLSSYEQYF
TRBJ2-3 TRBV27 CASSFLSSKDTQYF
TRBJ1-2 TRBV5-6 CASSSPPGANYGYTF
TRBJ2-6 TRBV7-2 CASSLVLWYGANVLTF
TRBJ2-2 TRBV4-1 CASSQEVRTSGLGGELFF
TRBJ2-1 TRBV27 CASSFGFIGFNEQFF
TRBJ2-7 TRBV29-1 CSVDGGNDYEQYF
TRBJ1-3 TRBV7-2 CASSSPGPAGNTIYF
TRBJ2-5 TRBV25-1 CASSEAMGVMETQYF
TRBJ2-1 TRBV7-2 CASSLDVSSYNEQFF
TRBJ2-1 TRBV5-1 CASSSQARNEQFF
TRBJ1-1 TRBV5-4 CATGNSGQWSNTEAFF
TRBJ1-5 TRBV9 CASSPAGNNQPQHF
TRBJ1-4 TRBV6-5 CASSYALNEKLFF
TRBJ2-1 TRBV27 CASRDYNEQFF
TRBJ1-1 TRBV7-2 CASSLASRDTEAFF
TRBJ1-1 TRBV6-1 CASSEGTTEAFF
TRBJ1-5 TRBV19 CASSKGQARQPQHF
TRBJ1-2 TRBV7-2 CASSSPDGNYGYTF
TRBJ2-7 TRBV18 CASSRGLGLAGGSSSYEQYF
TRBJ1-3 TRBV30 CAWSIGHSGNTIYF
TRBJ1-2 TRBV7-9 CASSLTGYGYTF
TRBJ2-7 TRBV5-5 CASSWGTVSYEQYF
TRBJ1-2 TRBV15 CATSRAWDRGEYGYTF
TRBJ2-3 TRBV6-4 CASSGRQGADTQYF
TRBJ1-1 TRBV14 CASSQGAGIEAFF
TRBJ1-2 TRBV7-5 CAGTGTSGYTF
TRBJ1-4 TRBV15 CATSRGDLNEKLFF
TRBJ2-2 TRBV11-2 CASSSHRGENTGELFF